The 16 T cell receptor beta chains below were found in one sample sequenced in a study of blood T cell repertoires in COVID-19 (dated by TCRdb to 2020 to 2021). Library preparation was by the immunoSEQ multiplex PCR assay. TCRdb stores this immuneACCESS table with in-frame sequences only. Part of the clones is absent; in the studies checked, under half of the shortfall reflects unresolved V genes, and no reason is known for the rest. The sample includes around 320,000 clones, with about 85% observed a single time. The ten largest make up about 2.3% of the sample. The sample taken for sequencing was peripheral blood. All receptors come from a man between 18 and 29 years old with active or convalescent COVID-19.

This clone was seen just once. J is TRBJ2-1 and V is TRBV29-1; TRBD1 matches at 10 bases. Germline CDR1 and CDR2: SQVTM and ANQGSEA. The CDR3 is made up of 14 amino acids. V was clipped by 7 bases and J by 2 bases; unmatched bases: 5. CDR3 region: CSASDRGPYNEQFF. The DNA for the CDR3 is TGCAGCGCCAGCGACAGGGGGCCCTACAATGAGCAGTTCTTC.

The gene calls are TRBV28 and TRBJ2-4, with 7 bases aligning to TRBD1. With 3 bases clipped from V and 1 base from J, the junction kept 6 bases outside the gene matches. CDR3 size: 16 residues. From germline, CDR1 is MDHEN and CDR2 SYDVKM. The CDR3: CASSFWSRGAKNIQYF. In nucleotides, the CDR3 is TGTGCCAGCAGTTTTTGGTCCAGGGGGGCCAAAAACATTCAGTACTTC.

V gene TRBV6-5 combines with J gene TRBJ1-1, with 7 bases lining up with TRBD1. There are 13 residues in the CDR3. The V segment lost 6 bases and the J segment 1 base; nucleotides outside the gene matches: 2. Germline CDR1 and CDR2: MNHEY and SVGAGI. Written as DNA, the CDR3 is TGTGCCAGCAGGGGACAGAAGAACACTGAAGCTTTCTTT. It is translated as CASRGQKNTEAFF.

The chain couples TRBV9 to TRBJ1-1; 9 bases map to TRBD1. Germline loops: CDR1 SGDLS, CDR2 YYNGEE. The CDR3 loop spans 13 amino acids. V was pared by 3 bases and J by 4 bases, with 1 base of the junction left unmatched. CDR3 residues: CASSGTGVTEAFF. Here the CDR3 DNA reads TGTGCCAGCAGCGGGACAGGGGTCACTGAAGCTTTCTTT.

This clone has a handful of counts. The gene calls are TRBV12-3 or TRBV12-4 and TRBJ2-2; D remains unclear. The CDR3 totals 13 residues. Trimming removed 3 bases from V and 7 bases from J, with 9 bases in between. The CDR3 reads CASSFRVNGELFF. The CDR3 DNA sequence: TGTGCCAGCAGTTTTCGGGTAAACGGGGAGCTGTTTTTT.

This chain's CDR3 is CASSGLEGSYGYTF. The CDR3 coding sequence is TGTGCCAGTAGCGGACTGGAGGGATCCTATGGCTACACCTTC. This chain joins TRBV19 and TRBJ1-2; D call uncertain. The CDR3 has 14 residues. Trimming shortened V by 6 bases and J by 4 bases, and 15 bases separated the two germline ends. Germline assignment: CDR1 LNHDA and CDR2 SQIVND (reference sequence).

V and J are TRBV9 and TRBJ1-4; D is undetermined. Trimming removed 4 bases from V and 0 bases from J, with 10 bases in between. The CDR3 contains 15 residues. Germline V CDR1 and CDR2: SGDLS, YYNGEE. As DNA, the CDR3 is TGTGCCAGCAGCTATACACCAGCAACTAATGAAAAACTGTTTTTT. Its translation: CASSYTPATNEKLFF.

This clone occurred once. The gene calls are TRBV14 and TRBJ2-7; no reliable D call. This CDR3 is built from 13 residues. V dropped 1 base and J dropped 2 bases, with 6 bases sitting between them. The germline gives CDR1 SGHDN, CDR2 FVKESK. Here the CDR3 DNA reads TGTGCCAGCAGCCAAGGTGCGGCCTACGAGCAGTACTTC. As protein: CASSQGAAYEQYF.

The genes are TRBV5-4 and TRBJ2-3; 7 bases are a match to TRBD2. Germline V gene lookup returns CDR1 SGHNT and CDR2 YYREEE (reference sequence). The CDR3 runs 18 residues. The junction had 14 bases not matched to a gene; V was cut back by 4 bases and J by 0 bases. The CDR3 here is CASSPQRGAVSSTDTQYF. The CDR3 DNA follows: TGTGCCAGCAGCCCTCAGCGGGGAGCTGTGTCTAGCACAGATACGCAGTATTTT.

V and J are TRBV27 and TRBJ2-1; D uncertain. Trimming stripped 0 bases from V and 9 bases from J, with 12 bases between. The CDR3 covers 14 residues. The V gene's germline CDR1 is MNHEY and CDR2 SMNVEV (reference sequence). CDR3 coding DNA: TGTGCCAGCAGTTTATCGTTACAGTACGGTGAGCAGTTCTTC. Encoded protein: CASSLSLQYGEQFF.

The chain joins TRBV18 to TRBJ1-6; perhaps TRBD1 as D (5 bases). The CDR3 loop spans 14 amino acids. CDR1 and CDR2 (germline): KGHSH, LQKENI. The V end lost 0 bases, the J end lost 11 bases, and 11 bases lay between the germline ends. CDR3 residues: CASSPPAGFAPLHF. The DNA for the CDR3 is TGTGCCAGCTCACCACCGGCAGGGTTTGCACCCCTCCACTTT.

The chain joins TRBV15 to TRBJ2-1, with TRBD1 as a possible D gene (5 bases). V lost 2 bases and J 4 bases, leaving 18 bases between the germline ends. Germline CDR1 is LNHNV and CDR2 is YYDKDF (reference sequence). The CDR3 loop spans 17 amino acids. The CDR3 reads CATSRPQGLPRYNEQFF. The DNA of the CDR3 is TGTGCCACCAGCAGACCGCAGGGCCTTCCTAGGTACAATGAGCAGTTCTTC.

The V gene is TRBV6-6, the J gene TRBJ1-4, with a tentative D call TRBD1 (6 bases). V was shortened by 5 bases and J by 12 bases, with 10 bases between the two germline ends. The CDR3 sequence is 11 residues long. Germline lookup yields CDR1 MNHNY and CDR2 SVGAGI (reference sequence). The CDR3 DNA reads as TGTGCCAGCAGTCCCAGGGGCGAACTGTTTTTT. This gives the protein CASSPRGELFF.

The rearrangement joins TRBV18 to TRBJ2-7, with D possibly TRBD2 on 5 matching bases. This CDR3 has 16 amino acids. Between the trimmed V and J ends, which lost 1 base and 0 bases, there was a span of 13 bases. CDR1 and CDR2 from the germline V gene are KGHSH and LQKENI. CDR3 DNA: TGTGCCAGCTCACCACGTCGGCGGCTAGCCTCCTACGAGCAGTACTTC. Protein sequence: CASSPRRRLASYEQYF.

This clone has a single count. The V gene is TRBV27, the J gene TRBJ1-2; the D gene is possibly TRBD1 (5 bases). From germline, CDR1 is MNHEY and CDR2 SMNVEV (reference sequence). Trimming pared 2 bases from V and 4 bases from J, leaving 17 bases between. The length of the CDR3 is 16 residues. The CDR3 sequence is CASSLLVSGVAYGYTF. In DNA form, the CDR3 reads TGTGCCAGCAGTTTACTGGTTTCGGGGGTTGCCTATGGCTACACCTTC.

This chain links TRBV27 with TRBJ1-5, with D tentatively TRBD1 (5 bases). The CDR3 runs 17 residues. V was pared by 5 bases and J by 3 bases, with 20 bases between. CDR1 is MNHEY, CDR2 SMNVEV, per germline (reference sequence). Written as DNA, the CDR3 is TGTGCCAGCAGTAGTGGGGTGGGGGGACTGCACAATCAGCCCCAGCATTTT. This gives the protein CASSSGVGGLHNQPQHF.